A single sample gave rise to the 17 T cell receptor beta chains below, sequenced in a study of blood T cell repertoires in COVID-19. Sequencing was performed with immunoSEQ multiplex PCR; in TCRdb, only in-frame clones are kept and a portion is missing. Among 200,000 to 300,000 clones listed, roughly 88% were seen once. Specimen: PBMCs or T cells enriched from blood (not recorded which). All receptors come from a woman between 40 and 50 years old with acute COVID-19.

V gene TRBV11-3 combines with J gene TRBJ2-3; D may be TRBD1 (6 bases). V was shortened by 4 bases and J by 0 bases, with 17 bases between the two germline ends. The CDR3 spans 17 residues. CDR1 and CDR2 (germline): SGHNT, YENEEA. The CDR3 DNA reads TGTGCCAGCAGCTCCCTCCCAGGGGCTTCTAGCACAGATACGCAGTATTTT. It specifies CASSSLPGASSTDTQYF.

This chain links TRBV18 with TRBJ1-5; D may be TRBD1 (6 bases). Trimming removed 6 bases at V and 6 bases at J, with 18 bases between. CDR3 length: 15 residues. CDR1 and CDR2 (germline): KGHSH, LQKENI. The CDR3 bases are TGTGCCAGCTCGCTGGAACAGGGTTTGGGTCAGCCCCAGCATTTT. It encodes CASSLEQGLGQPQHF.

The chain combines TRBV11-3 with TRBJ1-1, with 7 bases fitting TRBD1. V lost 5 bases and J lost 9; bases outside the gene matches: 9. Germline V lookup: CDR1 SGHNT, CDR2 YENEEA. CDR3 length: 13 amino acids. CDR3 sequence (DNA): TGTGCCAGCAGCCCGGGACAGCCGACTCAAGCTTTCTTT. Encoded protein: CASSPGQPTQAFF.

The chain carries TRBV6-5 and TRBJ2-7, with TRBD2 as a possible D gene (6 bases). Trimming pared 7 bases from V and 2 bases from J, leaving 18 bases between. This CDR3 has 15 amino acids. Germline V gene lookup returns CDR1 MNHEY and CDR2 SVGAGI. The CDR3 loop is CASTPTQTSPYEQYV. In DNA, the CDR3 is TGTGCCAGCACTCCCACCCAGACTAGTCCCTACGAGCAGTACGTC.

The gene calls are TRBV30 and TRBJ1-5, with TRBD1 matching over 8 bases. The V gene end was trimmed by 3 bases and the J gene end by 2 bases; junction bases not matched to a gene: 3. The CDR3 totals 14 residues. Germline V gene data show CDR1 as GTSNPN and CDR2 as SVGIG (reference sequence). CDR3 nucleotides: TGTGCCTGGAGAGAGGGACAGGGCAATCAGCCCCAGCATTTT. This encodes CAWREGQGNQPQHF. Combining the CDR3 with reference TRBV30 and TRBJ1-5 gives the whole variable domain SQTIHQWPATLVQPVGSPLSLECTVEGTSNPNLYWYRQAAGRGLQLLFYSVGIGQISSEVPQNLSASRPQDRQFILSSKKLLLSDSGFYLCAWREGQGNQPQHFGDGTRLSIL.

The CDR3 region has the DNA TGCGCCAGCAGCCAAGACGCGCGGTCCTACGAGCAGTACTTC. It translates to CASSQDARSYEQYF. J is TRBJ2-7 and V is TRBV4-3; D is undetermined. The length of the CDR3 is 14 residues. Per the germline V gene, CDR1 is LGHNA and CDR2 is YSLEER. V lost 0 bases and J lost 1, with 7 bases in between.

The chain has TRBV24-1 and TRBJ2-5; 8 bases match TRBD2. Looked up from germline, CDR1 is KGHDR and CDR2 is SFDVKD. The junction had 11 bases not matched to a gene; V was cut back by 1 base and J by 2 bases. The CDR3 consists of 18 residues. The DNA of the CDR3 is TGTGCCACCAGTGATTTAGGGCGGGGCCTAGCGGGTCAAGAGACCCAGTACTTC. Its translation: CATSDLGRGLAGQETQYF.

Many counts were recorded for this clone. The V call is TRBV2, the J call TRBJ2-2; a weak D match, TRBD2 (5 bases). Trimming removed 8 bases from V and 9 bases from J, with 16 bases in between. The germline V gene encodes CDR1 SNHLY and CDR2 FYNNEI. The CDR3 loop spans 13 amino acids. DNA for the CDR3: TGTGCCAGCGGGCCTAGCATGGCCAGGGAGCTGTTTTTT. Amino acid sequence: CASGPSMARELFF.

This chain links TRBV7-2 with TRBJ1-3, with a tentative D call TRBD1 (5 bases). The germline V gene has CDR1 SGHTA and CDR2 FQGNSA. The CDR3 extends over 16 amino acids. Trimming removed 5 bases at V and 0 bases at J, with 14 bases between. This CDR3 is CASSPQRGNSGNTIYF. CDR3 nucleotide sequence: TGTGCCAGCAGCCCCCAACGGGGGAACTCTGGAAACACCATATATTTT.

This clone occurred once. The chain is built from TRBV7-2 and TRBJ2-7; D is uncertain. Trimming took off 2 bases at V and 6 bases at J, with 17 bases between the two ends. Germline CDR1 reads SGHTA; CDR2 reads FQGNSA. The CDR3 sequence is 15 residues long. This CDR3 is CASSLFQQPPSEQYV. The DNA for the CDR3 is TGTGCCAGCAGCTTATTCCAACAGCCCCCTTCCGAGCAGTACGTC.

This clone was detected once. The chain is built from TRBV7-9 and TRBJ2-3; D gene ambiguous. The germline CDR1 and CDR2 sequences are SEHNR and FQNEAQ (reference sequence). This CDR3 has 13 residues. Trimming removed 3 bases from V and 0 bases from J, with 4 bases in between. The CDR3 DNA reads as TGTGCCAGCAGCTTTCTCAGCACAGATACGCAGTATTTT. It codes for CASSFLSTDTQYF.

The table lists this clone with a few counts. The chain couples TRBV5-4 to TRBJ2-3; 8 nucleotides agree with TRBD1. Germline values: CDR1 SGHNT, CDR2 YYREEE (reference sequence). The CDR3 is made up of 17 amino acids. V lost 4 bases to trimming and J lost 1 base; unmatched junction nucleotides: 11. The CDR3 sequence: CASSPPRGQIGTDTQYF. The DNA of the CDR3 is TGTGCCAGCAGCCCACCCAGGGGGCAGATAGGCACAGATACGCAGTATTTT.

This clone was found once. The V call is TRBV7-2, the J call TRBJ1-6; tentative D call: TRBD1 (6 bases). Looked up from germline, CDR1 is SGHTA and CDR2 is FQGNSA. Trimming cost V 5 bases and J 6 bases, with 11 bases left between them. The CDR3 is made up of 14 amino acids. The CDR3 sequence: CASSQYRANSPLHF. CDR3 DNA sequence: TGTGCCAGCAGCCAGTACAGGGCTAATTCACCCCTCCACTTT.

The chain has TRBV7-9 and TRBJ1-1, with D perhaps matching TRBD1 (6 bases). CDR1 is SEHNR, CDR2 FQNEAQ, per germline (reference sequence). This CDR3 is built from 16 residues. V was clipped by 6 bases and J by 0 bases, with 17 bases between them. The CDR3 loop reads CASSSPQGIMNTEAFF. For the CDR3, the DNA is TGTGCCAGCAGTTCCCCTCAGGGGATCATGAACACTGAAGCTTTCTTT.

The V and J genes are TRBV9 and TRBJ2-5; D may be TRBD2 (7 bases). Trimming cost V 0 bases and J 5 bases, with 17 bases left between them. CDR1 is SGDLS and CDR2 is YYNGEE in the germline V gene. The CDR3 runs 16 residues. CDR3 bases: TGTGCCAGCAGCGTAGCTGGGGGGGGCAGGAAGGAGACCCAGTACTTC. The encoded protein is CASSVAGGGRKETQYF.

V gene TRBV5-4 combines with J gene TRBJ2-5; D is uncertain. V lost 3 bases, J lost 5 bases, and 5 bases lay in between. Per the germline V gene, CDR1 is SGHNT and CDR2 is YYREEE (reference sequence). This CDR3 spans 11 amino acids. The CDR3: CASSYGETQYF. The CDR3 DNA is TGTGCCAGCAGCTACGGGGAGACCCAGTACTTC.

This rearrangement joins TRBV3-1 (or the pseudogene TRBV3-2) to TRBJ1-2, with 7 bases fitting TRBD1. V was clipped by 2 bases and J by 4 bases; unmatched bases: 7. Germline V gene sequence: CDR1 LGHDT, CDR2 YNNKEL (reference sequence). This CDR3 spans 15 amino acids. The CDR3 region is CASSQRQGGGYGYTF. Here the CDR3 DNA reads TGTGCCAGCAGCCAAAGACAGGGAGGAGGCTATGGCTACACCTTC.